These 24 T cell receptor beta chains were all obtained from the same sample, sequenced in a study of identical twins. TCRdb independently ran MiXCR on the 5' RACE reads; one entry per CDR3 protein. The sample lists about 240,000 distinct CDR3 sequences; roughly 10% were seen once. Sequenced: memory T cells sorted from blood. These receptors were taken from a man aged 50 to 60 in good health.

The chain uses TRBV12-3 or TRBV12-4 and TRBJ1-2; D remains unclear. V was shortened by 3 bases and J by 8 bases, with 19 bases between the two germline ends. The CDR3 is made up of 15 amino acids. DNA for the CDR3: TGTGCCAGCAGTTTGAGTTTGCTGTTATCGGGCGGCTACACCTTC. It is translated as CASSLSLLLSGGYTF.

This sequence joins TRBV20-1 and TRBJ2-1; 10 bases are shared with TRBD1. Trimming at V came to 5 bases and at J to 6 bases, leaving 7 bases not matched to a gene. This CDR3 has 14 amino acids. From germline, CDR1 is DFQATT and CDR2 SNEGSKA (reference sequence). The CDR3 DNA reads as TGCAGTGCTGAGACAGGGGGCCTTGGCAATGAGCAGTTCTTC. Protein: CSAETGGLGNEQFF.

V is TRBV28 and J is TRBJ2-3, with D uncertain. The CDR3 loop spans 14 amino acids. V lost 4 bases, J lost 2 bases, and 10 bases lay in between. Germline V gives CDR1 MDHEN, CDR2 SYDVKM. CDR3 coding DNA: TGTGCCAGCAGTTCGCCGGGCTACACAGATACGCAGTATTTT. Protein sequence: CASSSPGYTDTQYF. Looking up the rest from reference TRBV28 and TRBJ2-3 gives the full variable domain: DVKVTQSSRYLVKRTGEKVFLECVQDMDHENMFWYRQDPGLGLRLIYFSYDVKMKEKGDIPEGYSVSREKKERFSLILESASTNQTSMYLCASSSPGYTDTQYFGPGTRLTVL.

This clonotype was recorded many times. This chain uses TRBV12-3 or TRBV12-4 with TRBJ2-3, with TRBD1 as a possible D gene (6 bases). The CDR3 length is 13 residues. V lost 5 bases and J 4 bases, leaving 10 bases between the germline ends. The DNA of the CDR3 is TGTGCCAGCAGTACCTCAGGGGCAGATACGCAGTATTTT. Its protein is CASSTSGADTQYF.

This clonotype has only a few counts. The chain links TRBV4-3 to TRBJ1-3; 7 nucleotides align to TRBD1. This CDR3 contains 18 residues. Germline V lookup: CDR1 LGHNA, CDR2 YSLEER. V gave up 0 bases and J gave up 3 bases; unmatched junction bases: 11. CDR3 amino acids: CASSQDPPGTAYGNTIYF. The CDR3 coding sequence is TGCGCCAGCAGCCAAGATCCCCCCGGGACAGCCTATGGAAACACCATATATTTT.

The chain carries TRBV5-5 and TRBJ2-5; 16 bases agree with TRBD2. CDR3 size: 18 residues. Germline V gene data show CDR1 as SGHKS and CDR2 as YYEKEE (reference sequence). The trim removed 1 base at V and 5 bases at J, leaving 8 bases unmatched. The DNA of the CDR3 is TGTGCCAGCAGCTTGCGGGGACTAGCGGGGGGGATTGGTGAGACCCAGTACTTC. Translating it yields CASSLRGLAGGIGETQYF.

In its sample, this clonotype was seen many times. The V call is TRBV3-1, the J call TRBJ2-7, with TRBD1 identical over 8 bases. V lost 1 base and J lost 6; bases outside the gene matches: 8. CDR1 is LGHDT, CDR2 YNNKEL, per germline (reference sequence). The CDR3 runs 15 residues. Written as DNA, the CDR3 is TGTGCCAGCAGCCAAGCGACAGGGGCTGAGGGCGAGCAGTACTTC. Protein product: CASSQATGAEGEQYF.

This clonotype was recorded many times. The gene calls are TRBV27 and TRBJ2-1; 7 bases map to TRBD2. The germline gives CDR1 MNHEY, CDR2 SMNVEV (reference sequence). The CDR3 spans 15 residues. V lost 8 bases, J lost 8 bases, and 15 bases stayed unmatched. The CDR3 here is CASGIWRERRHEQFF. CDR3 bases: TGTGCCAGCGGCATTTGGCGGGAGAGAAGGCATGAGCAGTTCTTC.

This clonotype was seen only a few times. This chain connects TRBV7-9 to TRBJ2-7, with unresolved D. There are 15 residues in the CDR3. V lost 2 bases and J 3 bases, leaving 14 bases between the germline ends. Per germline, CDR1 SEHNR and CDR2 FQNEAQ (reference sequence). The CDR3, as DNA: TGTGCCAGCAGCTTAACTGACACAATGAACTACGAGCAGTACTTC. This codes for CASSLTDTMNYEQYF.

This clonotype was recorded at least ten times. The chain joins TRBV27 to TRBJ1-4, with 7 nucleotides matching TRBD1. Germline values: CDR1 MNHEY, CDR2 SMNVEV (reference sequence). This CDR3 has 18 residues. V shed 3 bases, J shed 4 bases, and the junction held 14 bases outside the gene matches. The CDR3 protein is CASSFKGAALSYNEKLFF. In nucleotides, the CDR3 is TGTGCCAGCAGTTTTAAGGGGGCCGCCTTAAGTTATAATGAAAAACTGTTTTTT.

This clonotype was seen more than once but under ten times. The V and J genes are TRBV18 and TRBJ1-2; no firm D call. Per germline, CDR1 KGHSH and CDR2 LQKENI. This CDR3 region has 15 residues. The V end was cut by 0 bases, the J end by 4 bases, with 12 bases between. CDR3 DNA sequence: TGTGCCAGCTCACCACCGAACGGAAACACCTATGGCTACACCTTC. This gives the protein CASSPPNGNTYGYTF.

This clonotype was seen at least ten times. The genes are TRBV4-1 and TRBJ2-3; D is uncertain. The CDR3 has 15 residues. The V and J ends lost 1 base and 1 base respectively, with 9 bases between them. CDR1 is MGHRA, CDR2 YSYEKL, per germline. The CDR3 DNA follows: TGCGCCAGCAGCCAAGTAGCTACCCGCACAGATACGCAGTATTTT. The encoded protein is CASSQVATRTDTQYF.

The V and J genes are TRBV29-1 and TRBJ2-5; D is perhaps TRBD2 (6 bases). V was clipped by 4 bases and J by 5 bases, with 8 bases between them. The CDR3 runs to 11 residues. Germline V lookup: CDR1 SQVTM, CDR2 ANQGSEA. The CDR3 DNA sequence: TGCAGCGTTGCGGAGGGGGAGACCCAGTACTTC. It codes for CSVAEGETQYF. The full variable domain, its missing parts supplied by reference TRBV29-1 and TRBJ2-5, is SAVISQKPSRDICQRGTSLTIQCQVDSQVTMMFWYRQQPGQSLTLIATANQGSEATYESGFVIDKFPISRPNLTFSTLTVSNMSPEDSSIYLCSVAEGETQYFGPGTRLLVL.

Only a few counts were recorded for this clonotype. This chain joins TRBV7-2 and TRBJ2-1; D might be TRBD1 (6 bases). Trimming took 5 bases from V and 0 from J, leaving 14 bases between them. Germline V gene lookup returns CDR1 SGHTA and CDR2 FQGNSA. The CDR3 runs 16 residues. CDR3 loop: CASSRATGSSYNEQFF. CDR3 DNA sequence: TGTGCCAGCAGCCGAGCAACAGGGAGCTCCTACAATGAGCAGTTCTTC. Using reference TRBV7-2 and TRBJ2-1 for the parts outside the CDR3, the full variable domain is GAGVSQSPSNKVTEKGKDVELRCDPISGHTALYWYRQSLGQGLEFLIYFQGNSAPDKSGLPSDRFSAERTGGSVSTLTIQRTQQEDSAVYLCASSRATGSSYNEQFFGPGTRLTVL.

V is TRBV20-1 and J is TRBJ2-2, with a possible D match to TRBD2 (5 bases). Between the trimmed V and J ends, which lost 4 bases and 1 base, there was a span of 7 bases. There are 13 residues in the CDR3. The V gene's germline CDR1 is DFQATT and CDR2 SNEGSKA (reference sequence). In DNA, the CDR3 is TGCAGTGCTAACGCGGGGAACACCGGGGAGCTGTTTTTT. Protein product: CSANAGNTGELFF.

This chain connects TRBV27 to TRBJ2-5, with D possibly TRBD1 on 6 matching bases. Between the trimmed V and J ends, which lost 5 bases and 1 base, there was a span of 11 bases. Germline V gene lookup returns CDR1 MNHEY and CDR2 SMNVEV (reference sequence). There are 14 residues in the CDR3. The CDR3 DNA follows: TGTGCCAGCAGTCTCCGGGACACCCAAGAGACCCAGTACTTC. Residues: CASSLRDTQETQYF.

This clonotype was counted ten times or more. The CDR3 protein is CASSQDLLAGVGSGTQYF. CDR3 DNA sequence: TGTGCCAGCAGCCAAGATCTACTAGCGGGAGTGGGGTCTGGTACGCAGTATTTT. The chain recombines TRBV3-1 with TRBJ2-3; 11 bases are a match to TRBD2. The CDR3 consists of 18 residues. Germline trimming cut 0 bases from V and 8 bases from J; bases unmatched to any gene: 13. CDR1 and CDR2 (germline): LGHDT, YNNKEL (reference sequence).

This clonotype was counted once. This chain uses TRBV6-5 with TRBJ2-7; 7 bases line up with TRBD1. There are 15 residues in the CDR3. Looked up from germline, CDR1 is MNHEY and CDR2 is SVGAGI. Losses at the gene ends were 0 bases for V and 6 bases for J; bases not matched to a gene: 8. CDR3 residues: CASSYSQGPGGEQYF. The CDR3 DNA is TGTGCCAGCAGTTACTCACAGGGGCCTGGTGGCGAGCAGTACTTC.

This clonotype was recorded a few times. The chain couples TRBV10-3 to TRBJ1-5; perhaps TRBD1 as D (5 bases). The CDR3 extends over 13 amino acids. Trimming stripped 4 bases from V and 6 bases from J, with 10 bases between. Germline V gene data show CDR1 as ENHRY and CDR2 as SYGVKD. The CDR3, as DNA: TGTGCCATCAGTGCAGGGAAGGGTCAGCCCCAGCATTTT. This sequence encodes CAISAGKGQPQHF.

This clonotype has just a few counts. The chain couples TRBV9 to TRBJ2-3; 9 bases fit TRBD2. The ends lost 2 bases at V and 0 bases at J; junction bases unmatched: 1. Germline V CDR1 and CDR2: SGDLS, YYNGEE. There are 15 residues in the CDR3. CDR3 sequence reads: CASSVSGSSTDTQYF. Written as DNA, the CDR3 is TGTGCCAGCAGCGTTAGCGGGAGTAGCACAGATACGCAGTATTTT.

At least ten counts were recorded for this clonotype. The CDR3 region is CSARDLAGSGWSYEQYF. The CDR3 bases are TGCAGTGCTAGAGACCTTGCGGGGAGCGGGTGGTCCTACGAGCAGTACTTC. The genes are TRBV20-1 and TRBJ2-7; maybe TRBD2 (6 bases). This CDR3 is 17 amino acids long. Germline CDR1 and CDR2: DFQATT and SNEGSKA (reference sequence). V was pared by 0 bases and J by 1 base, with 19 bases between.

V gene TRBV20-1 combines with J gene TRBJ2-1; D is unclear. This CDR3 has 13 amino acids. Trimming pared 3 bases from V and 6 bases from J, leaving 12 bases between. Germline V gene lookup returns CDR1 DFQATT and CDR2 SNEGSKA (reference sequence). The CDR3 spells CSARAMISNEQFF. The CDR3 region has the DNA TGCAGTGCTAGGGCCATGATCAGCAATGAGCAGTTCTTC.

The table lists this clonotype with many counts. The gene calls are TRBV7-8 and TRBJ2-7; 12 bases line up with TRBD2. Germline V gene lookup returns CDR1 SGHVS and CDR2 FQNEAQ. Trimming took 7 bases from V and 2 from J; bases not matched to a gene: 3. This CDR3 comprises 14 residues. The DNA for the CDR3 is TGTGCCAGCACCGGGACTAGCGGGCCCTACGAGCAGTACTTC. Residues: CASTGTSGPYEQYF.

This clonotype was seen a few times. The chain combines TRBV27 with TRBJ2-7, with D unclear. The germline V gene has CDR1 MNHEY and CDR2 SMNVEV (reference sequence). Trimming removed 5 bases at V and 4 bases at J, with 9 bases between. The CDR3 covers 12 residues. The CDR3 reads CASSADTYEQYF. CDR3 nucleotides: TGTGCCAGCAGTGCCGACACTTACGAGCAGTACTTC.